This T cell receptor beta chain was observed in a study of T cell responses to AZD1222 COVID-19 vaccine. Study-wide points: Clonal diversity was possibly underestimated; the donors were predominantly white British and more often female. Among vaccine-associated CD4 TCRs, coverage spanned spike, with dominance at 160-218 and 743-854.

Note on this clone: What it recognizes is unknown.

Data came from immunoSEQ multiplex PCR; TCRdb stores just in-frame clones and leaves some out. The sample has 150,000 to 200,000 clones, 85% to 95% seen once; the top ten hold around 0.96%. The germline V and J ends were trimmed by 3 bases and 3 bases, with 12 bases remaining between them. The CDR3 is 14 residues long. From germline, CDR1 is SGHDT and CDR2 YYEEEE. This receptor was identified in an adult in good health. The chain employs TRBV5-6 and TRBJ1-2; no definite D call. The specimen comprised peripheral blood, sampled on day 0 of AZD1222 vaccination. In DNA form, the CDR3 reads TGTGCCAGCAGCTCTCTGACCCGGGACTATGGCTACACCTTC. Its translation is CASSSLTRDYGYTF.